These 25 T cell receptor beta chains were sequenced from one sample in a study of cytomegalovirus exposure and HLA in healthy donors. 13 Jbeta primers and 60 Vbeta primers were used for the PCR. Here immunoSEQ multiplex PCR was the method, and the copy in TCRdb shows in-frame clones only, minus some. This sample has 180,000 or so clones; around 80% occur once, and the top ten carry roughly 2.1%. Specimen: PBMCs. Every receptor here comes from a woman in her thirties in good health and CMV-seropositive.

This clone was seen a handful of times. The genes are TRBV19 and TRBJ1-2; the D gene is possibly TRBD1 (5 bases). Germline lookup yields CDR1 LNHDA and CDR2 SQIVND (reference sequence). This CDR3 spans 12 amino acids. Trimming shortened V by 4 bases and J by 6 bases, and 9 bases separated the two germline ends. The CDR3, as DNA: TGTGCCAGTAGTACAGGGATTAATGGCTACACCTTC. Its translation: CASSTGINGYTF.

The chain joins TRBV4-3 to TRBJ2-2; 7 bases fit TRBD1. Germline lookup yields CDR1 LGHNA and CDR2 YSLEER. This CDR3 contains 17 residues. V shed 0 bases and J 5 bases; nucleotides not matched to a gene: 9. The CDR3 protein is CASSQENNRGVTGELFF. As DNA, the CDR3 is TGCGCCAGCAGCCAAGAAAATAACAGGGGAGTAACCGGGGAGCTGTTTTTT.

This clone was counted ten times or more. The J gene is TRBJ2-2, the V gene TRBV28; D uncertain. Germline V lookup: CDR1 MDHEN, CDR2 SYDVKM. The CDR3 sequence is 15 residues long. The V gene lost 2 bases and the J gene lost 4 bases, with 11 bases spanning the gap. This CDR3 reads CASSLPERRTGELFF. CDR3 DNA sequence: TGTGCCAGCAGTTTACCCGAGAGGCGCACCGGGGAGCTGTTTTTT.

This clone has a handful of counts. The V and J genes are TRBV5-4 and TRBJ1-1, with 9 bases lining up with TRBD1. After removal of 0 bases from V and 5 bases from J, the junction contained 17 bases not matched to a gene. The CDR3 length is 19 residues. Germline CDR1 and CDR2: SGHNT and YYREEE (reference sequence). CDR3 amino acids: CASSLGRQGGPRADTEAFF. In DNA form, the CDR3 reads TGTGCCAGCAGCTTGGGTAGACAGGGGGGGCCCAGAGCCGATACTGAAGCTTTCTTT.

This clone was seen only once. The germline gene is not matched at one end of the junction; a read error may be the cause. The genes are TRBV30 and TRBJ2-1; no clear D gene. Looked up from germline, CDR1 is GTSNPN and CDR2 is SVGIG (reference sequence). The CDR3 consists of 15 residues. In DNA form, the CDR3 reads TGTGCCTGGACGTTGAGCTTGTCCCTACACAATGAGCGGTTCTTC. Translation gives CAWTLSLSLHNERFF.

The chain combines TRBV9 with TRBJ2-1; 7 bases agree with TRBD2. Unmatched junction bases numbered 9, after V lost 7 bases and J lost 2 bases. Germline-derived CDR1 and CDR2 are SGDLS and YYNGEE. CDR3 size: 15 residues. The CDR3 bases are TGTGCCAGCGCGAGGGCGGCGGGGGCCTACAATGAGCAGTTCTTC. Translating it yields CASARAAGAYNEQFF. The variable domain in full, with the rest retrieved from reference TRBV9 and TRBJ2-1, is DSGVTQTPKHLITATGQRVTLRCSPRSGDLSVYWYQQSLDQGLQFLIQYYNGEERAKGNILERFSAQQFPDLHSELNLSSLELGDSALYFCASARAAGAYNEQFFGPGTRLTVL.

This sequence joins TRBV10-3 and TRBJ2-5; 7 bases line up with TRBD2. This CDR3 comprises 13 residues. Trimming took 4 bases from V and 7 from J; bases not matched to a gene: 6. Germline V gene sequence: CDR1 ENHRY, CDR2 SYGVKD. The CDR3 region has the DNA TGTGCCATCAGTGGTCCTAGCGGAGGGACCCAGTACTTC. Translating it yields CAISGPSGGTQYF.

This clone was counted a few times. Here the CDR3 reads CASSPGQGWNTEAFF. In nucleotides, the CDR3 is TGCGCCAGCAGCCCCGGACAGGGGTGGAACACTGAAGCTTTCTTT. V gene TRBV4-1 combines with J gene TRBJ1-1, with TRBD1 identical over 9 bases. The CDR3 is 15 residues long. V lost 4 bases, J lost 1 base, and 4 bases stayed unmatched. The germline V gene has CDR1 MGHRA and CDR2 YSYEKL.

In its sample, this clone was seen a few times. The chain employs TRBV19 and TRBJ1-1; 8 bases agree with TRBD1. J lost 1 base, V lost 6 bases, and 7 bases had no gene match. The CDR3 has 15 amino acids. Germline values: CDR1 LNHDA, CDR2 SQIVND (reference sequence). Here the CDR3 reads CASRRSQGGNTEAFF. CDR3 DNA: TGTGCCAGTAGGCGCTCACAGGGGGGGAACACTGAAGCTTTCTTT.

This chain links TRBV19 with TRBJ2-3, with TRBD1 matching over 7 bases. CDR1 LNHDA and CDR2 SQIVND come from the germline V gene (reference sequence). This CDR3 region has 15 residues. J was trimmed by 4 bases and V by 6 bases; bases with no gene match: 10. CDR3 amino acids: CASRRQGPGADTQYF. For the CDR3, the DNA is TGTGCCAGTAGGAGACAGGGCCCGGGCGCAGATACGCAGTATTTT.

The CDR3 is CASSLLTGITYEQYF. The CDR3 DNA follows: TGTGCCAGCAGTTTATTGACAGGGATTACCTACGAGCAGTACTTC. The gene calls are TRBV27 and TRBJ2-7; 7 bases are a match to TRBD1. The CDR3 runs 15 residues. The V gene's germline CDR1 is MNHEY and CDR2 SMNVEV (reference sequence). Germline trimming cut 1 base from V and 2 bases from J; bases unmatched to any gene: 5.

The J gene is TRBJ1-5, the V gene TRBV5-6; 10 bases match TRBD1. CDR3 size: 17 residues. The V gene end was trimmed by 5 bases and the J gene end by 9 bases; junction bases not matched to a gene: 17. Per the germline V gene, CDR1 is SGHDT and CDR2 is YYEEEE. For the CDR3, the DNA is TGTGCCAGCAGTTATGGGACAGGGGAACAAACAATCGGGCCCCAGCATTTT. This codes for CASSYGTGEQTIGPQHF.

This clone has only a few counts. The genes are TRBV7-2 and TRBJ2-7; D is undetermined. V dropped 3 bases and J dropped 4 bases, with 10 bases sitting between them. The CDR3 runs to 13 residues. CDR1 is SGHTA and CDR2 is FQGNSA in the germline V gene. CDR3: CASSFLKTYEQYF. The CDR3 nucleotides are TGTGCCAGCAGCTTCCTTAAGACTTACGAGCAGTACTTC.

This clone was recorded once. V usage is TRBV7-8 and J usage is TRBJ1-1; the match to TRBD1 covers 7 bases. The CDR3 length is 14 residues. V shed 4 bases, J shed 3 bases, and the junction held 5 bases outside the gene matches. CDR1 is SGHVS, CDR2 FQNEAQ, per germline. This CDR3 reads CASSSTGHHTEAFF. The CDR3 nucleotides read TGTGCCAGCAGCTCGACAGGGCATCACACTGAAGCTTTCTTT.

This clone showed up just a few times. The J gene is TRBJ1-1, the V gene TRBV6-1; 9 nucleotides match TRBD1. The V gene's germline CDR1 is MNHNS and CDR2 SASEGT. V trimming: 3 bases; J trimming: 6 bases; junction bases outside the gene matches: 11. The CDR3 extends over 16 amino acids. The CDR3 region is CASSEWTGDTRSEAFF. For the CDR3, the DNA is TGTGCCAGCAGTGAGTGGACAGGGGATACGAGGTCTGAAGCTTTCTTT.

As to this clone: The same CDR3 arises from other DNA sequences in this sample as well. The CDR3 DNA is TGTGCCAGCAGCGCTGGCCTCAGGGCGGACACTGAAGCTTTCTTT. This codes for CASSAGLRADTEAFF. The chain links TRBV5-6 to TRBJ1-1, with D tentatively TRBD1 (5 bases). V was clipped by 4 bases and J by 3 bases, with 16 bases between them. CDR1 is SGHDT and CDR2 is YYEEEE in the germline V gene. This CDR3 region has 15 residues. The complete variable domain, with remaining parts taken from reference TRBV5-6 and TRBJ1-1, reads DAGVTQSPTHLIKTRGQQVTLRCSPKSGHDTVSWYQQALGQGPQFIFQYYEEEERQRGNFPDRFSGHQFPNYSSELNVNALLLGDSALYLCASSAGLRADTEAFFGQGTRLTVV.

This clone was recorded only once. V gene TRBV19 combines with J gene TRBJ2-5; TRBD1 is a possible D gene (5 bases). This CDR3 comprises 14 residues. Per germline, CDR1 LNHDA and CDR2 SQIVND (reference sequence). V was clipped by 3 bases and J by 5 bases, with 13 bases between them. CDR3 in DNA: TGTGCCAGTAGTATTATAAGGGGCGCGGAGACCCAGTACTTC. Encoded protein: CASSIIRGAETQYF.

V usage is TRBV9 and J usage is TRBJ1-5, with 7 bases matching TRBD1. Per the germline V gene, CDR1 is SGDLS and CDR2 is YYNGEE. The CDR3 has 18 residues. V lost 0 bases and J lost 5; bases outside the gene matches: 14. CDR3 sequence: CASSVGPGGQGVHQPQHF. The CDR3, as DNA: TGTGCCAGCAGCGTAGGACCCGGTGGGCAGGGGGTACATCAGCCCCAGCATTTT.

The chain employs TRBV5-1 and TRBJ1-2; TRBD1 matches 8 bases. The CDR3 spans 14 residues. J was trimmed by 7 bases and V by 4 bases; bases with no gene match: 9. The germline CDR1 and CDR2 sequences are SGHRS and YFSETQ. The CDR3 DNA reads as TGCGCCAGCAGCATCGGACAGGGCCTTGTTGGCTACACCTTC. This codes for CASSIGQGLVGYTF. Using reference TRBV5-1 and TRBJ1-2 for the parts outside the CDR3, the full variable domain is KAGVTQTPRYLIKTRGQQVTLSCSPISGHRSVSWYQQTPGQGLQFLFEYFSETQRNKGNFPGRFSGRQFSNSRSEMNVSTLELGDSALYLCASSIGQGLVGYTFGSGTRLTVV.

V usage is TRBV11-3 and J usage is TRBJ2-2, with D maybe TRBD1 (7 bases). V gave up 5 bases and J gave up 7 bases, with 14 bases separating them. This CDR3 is built from 14 residues. Germline assignment: CDR1 SGHNT and CDR2 YENEEA. The CDR3 nucleotides read TGTGCCAGCAGCCCACAGGGGAGGATCGGGGAGCTGTTTTTT. It specifies CASSPQGRIGELFF.

The rearrangement joins TRBV7-6 to TRBJ2-7, with 7 bases matching TRBD1. Trimming cost V 5 bases and J 4 bases; bases outside gene matches: 17. CDR3 size: 17 residues. Germline assignment: CDR1 SGHVS and CDR2 FNYEAQ. The DNA of the CDR3 is TGTGCCAGCAGCCAGCAGACAGGGTGGACTCAATATTACGAGCAGTACTTC. Translation gives CASSQQTGWTQYYEQYF.

This rearrangement joins TRBV19 to TRBJ2-2, with D maybe TRBD2 (5 bases). Trimming cost V 6 bases and J 2 bases, with 16 bases left between them. The CDR3 has 16 amino acids. CDR1 and CDR2 (germline): LNHDA, SQIVND (reference sequence). The CDR3 region has the DNA TGTGCCAGTAGCCCATACCGGACTCAAAACACCGGGGAGCTGTTTTTT. This gives the protein CASSPYRTQNTGELFF.

V usage is TRBV2 and J usage is TRBJ1-6; D uncertain. The CDR3 has 15 residues. V lost 6 bases to trimming and J lost 0 bases, with 9 bases between them. Germline V CDR1 and CDR2: SNHLY, FYNNEI. The CDR3 sequence: CASRVLSSYNSPLHF. The CDR3 region has the DNA TGTGCCAGCAGGGTCCTGAGCTCCTATAATTCACCCCTCCACTTT.

This chain connects TRBV7-2 to TRBJ1-1; 7 bases are shared with TRBD1. Germline V gene lookup returns CDR1 SGHTA and CDR2 FQGNSA. This CDR3 is built from 13 residues. V was pared by 5 bases and J by 6 bases, with 6 bases of the junction left unmatched. CDR3 sequence reads: CASSLIRGAEAFF. CDR3 in DNA: TGTGCCAGCAGCCTTATCAGGGGGGCTGAAGCTTTCTTT.

The chain has TRBV7-2 and TRBJ1-2; 10 nucleotides agree with TRBD1. This CDR3 is built from 17 residues. CDR1 and CDR2 (germline): SGHTA, FQGNSA. V dropped 5 bases and J dropped 7; count of bases not matched to a gene: 16. CDR3 nucleotides: TGTGCCAGCAGCCCTATCAGGTGGGACAGGGGTGCTCGTGGCTACACCTTC. Its protein is CASSPIRWDRGARGYTF.